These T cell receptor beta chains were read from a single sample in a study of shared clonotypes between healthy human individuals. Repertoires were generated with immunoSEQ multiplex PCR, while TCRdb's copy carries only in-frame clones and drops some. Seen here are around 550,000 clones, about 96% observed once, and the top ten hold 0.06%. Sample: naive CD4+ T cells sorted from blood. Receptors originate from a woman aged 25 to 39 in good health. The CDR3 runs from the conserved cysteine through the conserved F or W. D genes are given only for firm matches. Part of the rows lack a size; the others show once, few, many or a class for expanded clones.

CASKDGTVVTDTQYF	TGTGCCAGCAAAGATGGGACAGTGGTGACAGATACGCAGTATTTT	TRBD1	-	TRBV28	TRBJ2-3
CASRSGTSGRAVEQYF	TGTGCCAGCAGATCAGGGACTAGCGGGAGGGCCGTCGAGCAGTACTTC	TRBD2	once	TRBV28	TRBJ2-7
CAWAGASNQPQHF	TGTGCCTGGGCCGGGGCAAGCAATCAGCCCCAGCATTTT	-	few	TRBV30	TRBJ1-5
CASSLQTSGRVYEQYF	TGTGCCAGCAGTTTACAGACTAGCGGGAGAGTCTACGAGCAGTACTTC	TRBD2	-	TRBV28	TRBJ2-7
CASSEGTSGLATNEKLFF	TGTGCCAGCAGTGAAGGCACCAGTGGCCTTGCAACTAATGAAAAACTGTTTTTT	-	-	TRBV6-1	TRBJ1-4
CASSIQRASTDTQYF	TGTGCCAGTAGTATTCAGCGGGCTAGCACAGATACGCAGTATTTT	-	-	TRBV19	TRBJ2-3
CASSPPAGSGELFF	TGTGCCAGCTCACCACCGGCGGGGTCCGGGGAGCTGTTTTTT	-	-	TRBV18	TRBJ2-2
CASSSDAAEQYF	TGTGCCAGCAGCTCGGACGCGGCCGAGCAGTACTTC	-	-	TRBV11-3	TRBJ2-7
CASSFTGSGHTEAFF	TGTGCCAGCAGCTTTACAGGGTCCGGGCACACTGAAGCTTTCTTT	-	-	TRBV11-2	TRBJ1-1
CASPNAGVAYEQYF	TGTGCCAGCCCGAACGCGGGGGTAGCCTACGAGCAGTACTTC	TRBD2	-	TRBV18	TRBJ2-7
CATSRDLAGSGYTF	TGTGCCACCAGCAGAGATCTGGCAGGGAGTGGCTACACCTTC	-	once	TRBV15	TRBJ1-2
CASRQLYNEQFF	TGCGCCAGCAGGCAGCTTTACAATGAGCAGTTCTTC	-	-	TRBV10-2	TRBJ2-1
CASSKRGRGESGMGSYEQYF	TGTGCCAGCAGCAAAAGAGGACGGGGGGAAAGCGGGATGGGGTCCTACGAGCAGTACTTC	-	-	TRBV21-1	TRBJ2-7
CASSALVNYGYTF	TGTGCCAGCAGTGCATTGGTCAACTATGGCTACACCTTC	-	few	TRBV27	TRBJ1-2
CASSQGLPRGYEQFF	TGCGCCAGCAGCCAAGGCCTCCCCCGGGGCTATGAGCAGTTCTTC	-	-	TRBV4-1	TRBJ2-1
CASSRGGQGLNYGYTF	TGTGCCAGCTCACGAGGGGGACAGGGGCTTAACTATGGCTACACCTTC	TRBD1	once	TRBV18	TRBJ1-2
CASSLGPTNGYTF	TGCGCCAGCAGCTTGGGCCCAACCAATGGCTACACCTTC	-	-	TRBV5-1	TRBJ1-2
CASSWQGAGKLFF	TGTGCCAGCAGTTGGCAGGGGGCAGGAAAACTGTTTTTT	TRBD1	-	TRBV28	TRBJ1-4
CASSWTGTGFYGYTF	TGTGCCAGCAGCTGGACGGGGACAGGGTTCTATGGCTACACCTTC	TRBD1	-	TRBV27	TRBJ1-2
CASSYFSRAYEQYF	TGTGCCAGCAGCTATTTTAGCCGGGCCTACGAGCAGTACTTC	-	-	TRBV14	TRBJ2-7
CASSFNGGTDTQYF	TGTGCCAGCAGTTTTAATGGAGGCACAGATACGCAGTATTTT	-	-	TRBV28	TRBJ2-3
CASSWTSGHYNEQFF	TGTGCCAGCAGTTGGACTAGCGGACACTACAATGAGCAGTTCTTC	TRBD2	-	TRBV28	TRBJ2-1
CASSNQGSGANVLTF	TGTGCCAGTAGTAACCAGGGGTCTGGGGCCAACGTCCTGACTTTC	-	-	TRBV19	TRBJ2-6
CASSLGDRNEKLFF	TGTGCCAGCTCACTTGGGGACAGGAATGAAAAACTGTTTTTT	TRBD1	-	TRBV18	TRBJ1-4
CASTRGLGNQPQHF	TGTGCCTCGACCAGGGGTTTAGGAAATCAGCCCCAGCATTTT	-	once	TRBV7-9	TRBJ1-5
CASSFGTRSTDTQYF	TGTGCCAGCAGTTTCGGGACTAGAAGCACAGATACGCAGTATTTT	TRBD2	-	TRBV27	TRBJ2-3
CASGLAGLDEQFF	TGTGCCAGCGGACTAGCGGGATTGGATGAGCAGTTCTTC	TRBD2	once	TRBV28	TRBJ2-1
CASSLNRGGGYTF	TGTGCCAGCAGTTTGAACAGGGGGGGTGGCTACACCTTC	TRBD1	-	TRBV28	TRBJ1-2
CASSAGTAPARRAFF	TGTGCCAGCAGTGCCGGGACAGCCCCTGCTCGACGAGCTTTCTTT	TRBD1	-	TRBV6-5	TRBJ1-1
CASSYFSGGVKTQYF	TGTGCCAGCAGTTACTTCTCAGGGGGTGTAAAGACCCAGTACTTC	TRBD1	-	TRBV6-5	TRBJ2-5
CASSLSGGLPDEQYF	TGCGCCAGCAGCTTGTCGGGAGGGCTCCCTGATGAGCAGTACTTC	TRBD2	-	TRBV5-1	TRBJ2-7
CASRFIGGPYEQYF	TGTGCCAGCAGGTTCATCGGCGGGCCCTACGAGCAGTACTTC	-	-	TRBV27	TRBJ2-7
CASSLGNDEQYF	TGTGCCAGCAGCCTAGGAAATGACGAGCAGTACTTC	-	-	TRBV14	TRBJ2-7
CASSSAGGEFDEQYF	TGTGCCAGCAGCTCAGCGGGAGGGGAGTTTGACGAGCAGTACTTC	TRBD2	once	TRBV28	TRBJ2-7
CASSVGGPETGELFF	TGTGCCAGCAGTGTAGGAGGGCCGGAGACCGGGGAGCTGTTTTTT	-	-	TRBV6-1	TRBJ2-2
CASQQGRRAKNIQYF	TGTGCCAGCCAACAGGGCCGTCGAGCCAAAAACATTCAGTACTTC	-	-	TRBV19	TRBJ2-4
CASSLSPGTEAFF	TGTGCCAGCAGCTTATCCCCCGGGACAGAAGCTTTCTTT	-	-	TRBV7-3	TRBJ1-1
CASAYYNEQFF	TGTGCCAGCGCATACTACAATGAGCAGTTCTTC	-	-	TRBV9	TRBJ2-1
CASSLQNVSKDRDRGRWEQYF	TGCGCCAGCAGCTTACAAAACGTTTCAAAGGACCGGGACAGGGGGCGCTGGGAGCAGTACTTC	TRBD1	-	TRBV5-1	TRBJ2-7
CSGLRAGKETQYF	TGCAGCGGCCTACGGGCCGGAAAAGAGACCCAGTACTTC	-	-	TRBV29-1	TRBJ2-5
CASSFRLAGWEQYF	TGTGCCAGCAGTTTCAGACTAGCCGGGTGGGAGCAGTACTTC	TRBD2	-	TRBV27	TRBJ2-7
CARTDRVHEQYF	TGTGCCAGAACAGACAGGGTCCACGAGCAGTACTTC	TRBD1	-	TRBV19	TRBJ2-7
CASNQRGNNEKLFF	TGTGCCAGCAACCAGAGAGGGAATAATGAAAAACTGTTTTTT	-	-	TRBV27	TRBJ1-4
CASSYSTLVSGELFF	TGTGCCAGCAGTTACTCGACGCTAGTCTCCGGGGAGCTGTTTTTT	-	-	TRBV6-5	TRBJ2-2
CASSLGGYNEQFF	TGCGCCAGCAGCTTGGGAGGATACAATGAGCAGTTCTTC	-	-	TRBV5-1	TRBJ2-1